One sample yielded the 10 T cell receptor beta chains listed below, sequenced in a study of control samples from healthy donors and cancer patients. Sequenced by immunoSEQ multiplex PCR; TCRdb stores in-frame clones only, minus some. The sample yields roughly 200,000 clones, 80% to 95% seen once. The sequenced sample consisted of blood. These receptors were taken from a man aged 18 to 30 in good health.

This CDR3 is CASSDRDSQDTQYF. The DNA for the CDR3 is TGTGCCAGCAGCGATCGGGACAGTCAGGATACGCAGTATTTT. The genes are TRBV11-3 and TRBJ2-3, with 7 bases lining up with TRBD1. Germline values: CDR1 SGHNT, CDR2 YENEEA. The CDR3 runs 14 residues. V lost 5 bases to trimming and J lost 6 bases; unmatched junction nucleotides: 8.

The chain uses TRBV18 and TRBJ2-4, with 9 bases that match TRBD1. Looked up from germline, CDR1 is KGHSH and CDR2 is LQKENI. The CDR3 contains 15 residues. The trim removed 6 bases at V and 0 bases at J, leaving 3 bases unmatched. The CDR3 reads CASSTGGLAKNIQYF. CDR3 in DNA: TGTGCCAGCTCGACAGGGGGGTTAGCCAAAAACATTCAGTACTTC.

V usage is TRBV10-2 and J usage is TRBJ2-1, with 8 bases lining up with TRBD2. The germline CDR1 and CDR2 sequences are WSHSY and SAAADI. Trimming cost V 4 bases and J 2 bases; bases outside gene matches: 1. CDR3 length: 14 amino acids. The CDR3 DNA is TGCGCCAGCAGTGGGGGACTAGCCTACAATGAGCAGTTCTTC. It is translated as CASSGGLAYNEQFF.

V and J are TRBV4-1 and TRBJ2-7; the D gene is possibly TRBD1 (5 bases). From germline, CDR1 is MGHRA and CDR2 YSYEKL. The CDR3 runs to 15 residues. Trimming shortened V by 4 bases and J by 2 bases, and 15 bases separated the two germline ends. The CDR3: CASSPNQGRTYEQYF. DNA for the CDR3: TGCGCCAGCAGCCCTAATCAGGGTAGGACCTACGAGCAGTACTTC.

In this sample, this clone turned up once. This chain uses TRBV21-1 with TRBJ2-3. TRBV21-1 is a pseudogene segment. The CDR3 is 17 amino acids. The CDR3 spells CASSKGSGTDHTDTQYF. The CDR3 nucleotides are TGTGCCAGCAGCAAAGGGAGCGGGACAGACCACACAGATACGCAGTATTTT.

CDR3 sequence: CASRQIANTGELFF. CDR3 bases: TGTGCCAGCAGGCAAATAGCGAACACCGGGGAGCTGTTTTTT. The V and J genes are TRBV28 and TRBJ2-2; no firm D call. The CDR3 runs to 14 residues. Germline loops: CDR1 MDHEN, CDR2 SYDVKM. V was clipped by 6 bases and J by 0 bases, with 8 bases between them.

This chain links TRBV4-1 with TRBJ1-4, with D perhaps TRBD1 (6 bases). V shed 0 bases and J shed 7 bases, with 15 bases lying between them. Germline V gives CDR1 MGHRA, CDR2 YSYEKL. This CDR3 has 16 residues. CDR3 sequence reads: CASSQEKGGAREKLFF. CDR3 coding DNA: TGCGCCAGCAGCCAAGAGAAAGGGGGGGCCCGTGAAAAACTGTTTTTT.

The chain combines TRBV11-3 with TRBJ2-1; TRBD1 is a possible D gene (6 bases). This CDR3 region has 13 residues. V gave up 2 bases and J gave up 7 bases, with 9 bases separating them. From germline, CDR1 is SGHNT and CDR2 YENEEA. CDR3 residues: CASSLLGGNEQFF. The CDR3 DNA reads as TGTGCCAGCAGCTTACTAGGGGGTAATGAGCAGTTCTTC.

Written as DNA, the CDR3 is TGTGCCAGCAGTCCCCGGGGTGTTGGTGAAGCTTTCTTT. Translation gives CASSPRGVGEAFF. This sequence joins TRBV6-6 and TRBJ1-1; D call uncertain. CDR1 is MNHNY, CDR2 SVGAGI, per germline (reference sequence). V gave up 5 bases and J gave up 7 bases, with 14 bases separating them. This CDR3 spans 13 amino acids.

The gene calls are TRBV2 and TRBJ2-1, with 10 bases matching TRBD2. This CDR3 has 14 residues. Germline assignment: CDR1 SNHLY and CDR2 FYNNEI. Germline trimming cut 8 bases from V and 6 bases from J; bases unmatched to any gene: 7. CDR3 nucleotides: TGTGCCAGCTTTGAGCGGGGGGGAGGCAATGAGCAGTTCTTC. Translation: CASFERGGGNEQFF.